One and the same sample provided the 26 T cell receptor beta chains below, sequenced in a study of T cell responses to AZD1222 COVID-19 vaccine. Data came from immunoSEQ multiplex PCR; TCRdb stores just in-frame clones and leaves some out. The repertoire holds 95,000 to 150,000 clones, about 89% seen once, with roughly 5.7% in the top ten. The sequencing used peripheral blood, collected on day 0 of AZD1222 vaccination. These TCRs come from an adult in good health.

V is TRBV7-2 and J is TRBJ2-7; no clear D gene. Germline CDR1 is SGHTA and CDR2 is FQGNSA. This CDR3 contains 14 residues. V gave up 1 base and J gave up 4 bases, with 11 bases separating them. The CDR3 coding sequence is TGTGCCAGCAGCTTAGGTGGGATTGCGTACGAGCAGTACTTC. This codes for CASSLGGIAYEQYF.

The genes are TRBV6-1 and TRBJ2-2, with D perhaps given as TRBD1 or TRBD2 (5 bases each). Germline V gene sequence: CDR1 MNHNS, CDR2 SASEGT. The CDR3 has 16 residues. The V gene lost 0 bases and the J gene lost 4 bases, with 12 bases spanning the gap. The CDR3 nucleotides are TGTGCCAGCAGTGAAGCGTTCACGGGACCCACCGGGGAGCTGTTTTTT. As protein: CASSEAFTGPTGELFF.

The chain carries TRBV5-5 and TRBJ2-7; a possible D gene is TRBD2 (6 bases). V lost 5 bases and J 0 bases, leaving 12 bases between the germline ends. CDR1 is SGHKS, CDR2 YYEKEE, per germline (reference sequence). There are 14 residues in the CDR3. The CDR3: CASSSLATSYEQYF. The CDR3 bases are TGTGCCAGCAGTTCGCTAGCGACCTCCTACGAGCAGTACTTC.

The chain joins TRBV9 to TRBJ1-6; D gene unclear. Trimming pared 0 bases from V and 5 bases from J, leaving 6 bases between. Germline CDR1 is SGDLS and CDR2 is YYNGEE. The CDR3 loop spans 14 amino acids. The CDR3 reads CASSVGQHNSPLHF. The CDR3 nucleotides read TGTGCCAGCAGCGTAGGGCAGCATAATTCACCCCTCCACTTT.

This rearrangement joins TRBV24-1 to TRBJ1-3; possible D gene TRBD1, 5 bases. The CDR3 runs to 16 residues. V was cut by 3 bases and J by 2 bases, with 13 bases left in between. CDR1 KGHDR and CDR2 SFDVKD come from the germline V gene. The CDR3 spells CATSDQDTGPGNTIYF. CDR3 DNA: TGTGCCACCAGTGATCAGGACACCGGACCTGGAAACACCATATATTTT.

The chain has TRBV30 and TRBJ1-6; D uncertain. Trimming left V 4 bases short and J 0 bases short, with 13 bases between. The CDR3 is made up of 16 amino acids. Looked up from germline, CDR1 is GTSNPN and CDR2 is SVGIG (reference sequence). CDR3 sequence: CAWTPPSSSYNSPLHF. As DNA, the CDR3 is TGTGCCTGGACGCCCCCGTCCAGCTCCTATAATTCACCCCTCCACTTT.

This chain uses TRBV28 with TRBJ1-2; no clear D. Trimming stripped 5 bases from V and 4 bases from J, with 5 bases between. The CDR3 is 11 amino acids. Germline loops: CDR1 MDHEN, CDR2 SYDVKM. The CDR3, as DNA: TGTGCCAGCAGTCGCCTCTATGGCTACACCTTC. Residues: CASSRLYGYTF.

The chain couples TRBV9 to TRBJ2-7; 8 nucleotides line up with TRBD2. This CDR3 spans 14 amino acids. From germline, CDR1 is SGDLS and CDR2 YYNGEE. Unmatched junction bases numbered 3, after V lost 2 bases and J lost 2 bases. This CDR3 reads CASSVEAGAYEQYF. Written as DNA, the CDR3 is TGTGCCAGCAGCGTTGAAGCGGGGGCCTACGAGCAGTACTTC.

V gene TRBV15 combines with J gene TRBJ1-5; 12 bases are a match to TRBD1. The CDR3 sequence is 18 residues long. V was pared by 1 base and J by 3 bases, with 7 bases of the junction left unmatched. CDR1 is LNHNV and CDR2 is YYDKDF in the germline V gene (reference sequence). The CDR3 DNA follows: TGTGCCACCAGCAGAGGGGGACAGGGGGCTTTGGTCAATCAGCCCCAGCATTTT. Protein: CATSRGGQGALVNQPQHF.

The rearrangement links TRBV14 to TRBJ1-2, with TRBD1 as a possible D gene (5 bases). The CDR3 is 15 amino acids. The ends were cut back, 0 bases at V and 4 bases at J, with 12 bases in the middle. Germline V gives CDR1 SGHDN, CDR2 FVKESK. The CDR3 here is CASSQELGRGYGYTF. CDR3 nucleotide sequence: TGTGCCAGCAGCCAAGAGTTAGGGAGGGGCTATGGCTACACCTTC.

The CDR3 DNA reads TGTGCCACCACCGACGCAGGGGGGTTGGGTGAAAAACTGTTTTTT. Protein sequence: CATTDAGGLGEKLFF. The chain recombines TRBV15 with TRBJ1-4; 7 bases align to TRBD1. V trimming: 7 bases; J trimming: 7 bases; junction bases outside the gene matches: 12. The CDR3 contains 15 residues. Germline V gene data show CDR1 as LNHNV and CDR2 as YYDKDF (reference sequence). The whole variable domain, filled in from reference TRBV15 and TRBJ1-4, reads DAMVIQNPRYQVTQFGKPVTLSCSQTLNHNVMYWYQQKSSQAPKLLFHYYDKDFNNEADTPDNFQSRRPNTSFCFLDIRSPGLGDTAMYLCATTDAGGLGEKLFFGSGTQLSVL.

The chain has TRBV6-2 or TRBV6-3 and TRBJ1-2; no firm D call. The CDR3 runs 15 residues. From germline, CDR1 is MNHEY and CDR2 SVGEGT. V lost 2 bases to trimming and J lost 4 bases, with 14 bases between them. The CDR3 spells CASSYPREPFYGYTF. CDR3 DNA: TGTGCCAGCAGTTACCCCCGGGAGCCCTTCTATGGCTACACCTTC.

This clone was recorded once. This chain joins TRBV9 and TRBJ2-4; 7 positions agree with TRBD1. The germline gives CDR1 SGDLS, CDR2 YYNGEE. The CDR3 is 14 residues long. Unmatched junction bases numbered 5, after V lost 1 base and J lost 7 bases. CDR3: CASSVLDRDNIQYF. For the CDR3, the DNA is TGTGCCAGCAGCGTACTTGACAGGGATAACATTCAGTACTTC. The full variable domain, its missing parts supplied by reference TRBV9 and TRBJ2-4, is DSGVTQTPKHLITATGQRVTLRCSPRSGDLSVYWYQQSLDQGLQFLIQYYNGEERAKGNILERFSAQQFPDLHSELNLSSLELGDSALYFCASSVLDRDNIQYFGAGTRLSVL.

The V gene is TRBV10-1, the J gene TRBJ2-1; 7 bases line up with TRBD2. The CDR3 is made up of 14 amino acids. Trimming removed 4 bases from V and 9 bases from J; junction bases left unmatched: 9. Per germline, CDR1 WNHNN and CDR2 SYGVQD (reference sequence). The CDR3 is CASSGTGGYGEQFF. The CDR3 coding sequence is TGCGCCAGCAGTGGGACGGGAGGTTACGGTGAGCAGTTCTTC.

Only one count was recorded for this clone. The rearrangement uses TRBV11-3 and TRBJ2-1; D unclear. This CDR3 comprises 14 residues. Trimming removed 2 bases at V and 4 bases at J, with 9 bases between. Germline values: CDR1 SGHNT, CDR2 YENEEA. The DNA for the CDR3 is TGTGCCAGCAGCTTAACACACCCATACAATGAGCAGTTCTTC. Its translation: CASSLTHPYNEQFF.

The CDR3: CASSLYTGLNTEAFF. For the CDR3, the DNA is TGTGCCAGCTCTCTCTACACAGGCTTGAACACTGAAGCTTTCTTT. This rearrangement joins TRBV27 to TRBJ1-1; D possibly corresponds to TRBD1 (5 bases). V lost 8 bases, J lost 0 bases, and 16 bases lay in between. This CDR3 is 15 amino acids long. Germline CDR1 is MNHEY and CDR2 is SMNVEV (reference sequence).

The V and J genes are TRBV10-1 and TRBJ2-7; D not resolved. In germline, CDR1 is WNHNN, CDR2 SYGVQD (reference sequence). With 2 bases removed from V and 5 bases from J, the gap between germline ends came to 16 bases. The CDR3 runs 15 residues. CDR3: CASSETSSPPNEQYF. In DNA, the CDR3 is TGCGCCAGCAGTGAGACATCCTCCCCCCCCAACGAGCAGTACTTC.

This clone was recorded a few times. This rearrangement joins TRBV6-2 or TRBV6-3 to TRBJ1-6, with D unresolved. CDR3 length: 14 residues. Germline CDR1 reads MNHEY; CDR2 reads SVGEGT. With 2 bases removed from V and 7 bases from J, the gap between germline ends came to 9 bases. The CDR3 is CASSYKGSNSPLHF. The CDR3 DNA is TGTGCCAGCAGTTACAAGGGATCGAATTCACCCCTCCACTTT.

Worth noting for this clone: The junction does not match germline at one end; this may be a read error. V usage is TRBV9 and J usage is TRBJ2-2, with D possibly TRBD1 on 6 matching bases. This CDR3 has 12 residues. CDR1 is SGDLS and CDR2 is YYNGEE in the germline V gene. The CDR3 is CASSRDEGGLFF. CDR3 in DNA: TGTGCCAGCAGCCGGGACGAAGGGGGGCTGTTTTTT. The full variable domain, completed using reference TRBV9 and TRBJ2-2, is DSGVTQTPKHLITATGQRVTLRCSPRSGDLSVYWYQQSLDQGLQFLIQYYNGEERAKGNILERFSAQQFPDLHSELNLSSLELGDSALYFCASSRDEGGLFFGEGSRLTVL.

V gene TRBV25-1 combines with J gene TRBJ2-1; D is undetermined. The CDR3 extends over 13 amino acids. CDR1 and CDR2 from the germline V gene are MGHDK and SYGVNS. Trimming shortened V by 2 bases and J by 5 bases, and 7 bases separated the two germline ends. In DNA, the CDR3 is TGTGCCAGCAGTGAACATATAAACAATGAGCAGTTCTTC. This sequence encodes CASSEHINNEQFF.

The J gene is TRBJ1-4, the V gene TRBV18; possibly TRBD1 for D (6 bases). The V end was cut by 2 bases, the J end by 5 bases, with 9 bases between. Per the germline V gene, CDR1 is KGHSH and CDR2 is LQKENI. The CDR3 contains 14 residues. The CDR3 sequence is CASSPGQGNEKLFF. The CDR3 coding sequence is TGTGCCAGCTCACCAGGGCAGGGGAATGAAAAACTGTTTTTT.

This chain uses TRBV28 with TRBJ2-3, with D possibly TRBD1 on 6 matching bases. The CDR3 totals 15 residues. Germline assignment: CDR1 MDHEN and CDR2 SYDVKM. Trimming cost V 8 bases and J 2 bases, with 17 bases left between them. CDR3 residues: CASSRGQLDTDTQYF. CDR3 in DNA: TGTGCCAGCTCCAGAGGACAGCTGGACACAGATACGCAGTATTTT.

The rearrangement links TRBV29-1 to TRBJ2-5, with D hard to call. The V gene lost 8 bases and the J gene lost 4 bases, with 11 bases spanning the gap. There are 11 residues in the CDR3. CDR1 and CDR2 (germline): SQVTM, ANQGSEA. The CDR3 nucleotides are TGCAGCCCCCGGGTGGGAGAGACCCAGTACTTC. Amino acid sequence: CSPRVGETQYF.

CDR3 amino acids: CASSEGRAYGYTF. The CDR3 DNA follows: TGCGCCAGCAGTGAGGGCAGGGCCTATGGCTACACCTTC. The chain combines TRBV10-2 with TRBJ1-2, with D possibly matching TRBD1 (5 bases). Per germline, CDR1 WSHSY and CDR2 SAAADI. The CDR3 runs to 13 residues. V lost 2 bases to trimming and J lost 4 bases, with 8 bases between them.

The J gene is TRBJ2-5, the V gene TRBV6-1, with 7 bases lining up with TRBD1. The germline CDR1 and CDR2 sequences are MNHNS and SASEGT. This CDR3 spans 15 amino acids. J lost 2 bases, V lost 2 bases, and 5 bases had no gene match. The CDR3 nucleotides read TGTGCCAGCAGTGAATGGGACAGAGAACAAGAGACCCAGTACTTC. Protein sequence: CASSEWDREQETQYF.

The gene calls are TRBV3-1 (or the pseudogene TRBV3-2) and TRBJ2-5; a weak D match, TRBD1 (5 bases). Trimming took off 4 bases at V and 1 base at J, with 13 bases between the two ends. Germline V gene lookup returns CDR1 LGHDT and CDR2 YNNKEL (reference sequence). CDR3 length: 15 amino acids. The CDR3 region has the DNA TGTGCCAGCAGCCCAGCTAGGGGCGGCCAAGAGACCCAGTACTTC. Its translation is CASSPARGGQETQYF.